These 16 T cell receptor beta chains were all obtained from the same sample, sequenced in a study of blood T cell repertoires in COVID-19. Libraries were prepared by immunoSEQ multiplex PCR; TCRdb keeps only in-frame clonotypes and omits some of them. The sample holds under 45,000 clones, 85% to 95% seen once. The sample comprised peripheral blood. These receptors all come from a man in his 60s with active or convalescent COVID-19.

V and J are TRBV6-1 and TRBJ1-2, with 10 bases that match TRBD1. Germline V gives CDR1 MNHNS, CDR2 SASEGT. The V and J ends lost 3 bases and 5 bases, in that order; junction bases with no gene match: 3. The CDR3 covers 14 residues. CDR3 DNA: TGTGCCAGCAGTGAGGTGGGACAGGGGTATGGCTACACCTTC. Encoded protein: CASSEVGQGYGYTF.

The chain is built from TRBV15 and TRBJ1-2; D is uncertain. CDR1 is LNHNV, CDR2 YYDKDF, per germline (reference sequence). This CDR3 comprises 12 residues. V lost 5 bases and J 7 bases, leaving 11 bases between the germline ends. CDR3 sequence reads: CATSQRGTGYTF. The CDR3 DNA is TGTGCCACCAGCCAACGAGGCACTGGCTACACCTTC.

The chain couples TRBV10-1 to TRBJ2-3; D gene unclear. Between the trimmed V and J ends, which lost 3 bases and 6 bases, there was a span of 13 bases. This CDR3 comprises 14 residues. Germline V lookup: CDR1 WNHNN, CDR2 SYGVQD (reference sequence). CDR3 amino acids: CASSDGLLRDTQYF. The CDR3 coding sequence is TGCGCCAGCAGTGATGGGCTCCTCAGGGATACGCAGTATTTT.

The chain has TRBV10-2 and TRBJ2-7; D possibly corresponds to TRBD1 (5 bases). Trimming took off 6 bases at V and 3 bases at J, with 6 bases between the two ends. Germline CDR1 and CDR2: WSHSY and SAAADI. The CDR3 consists of 11 residues. The CDR3 loop reads CASRDIYEQYF. The CDR3 nucleotides are TGCGCCAGCAGGGACATCTACGAGCAGTACTTC.

The rearrangement joins TRBV5-1 to TRBJ2-3; possible D gene TRBD1, 5 bases. This CDR3 is 16 amino acids long. Germline assignment: CDR1 SGHRS and CDR2 YFSETQ. The V and J ends lost 3 bases and 2 bases respectively, with 16 bases between them. As DNA, the CDR3 is TGCGCCAGCAGCTCAGGGCCCGCATACTACACAGATACGCAGTATTTT. Protein sequence: CASSSGPAYYTDTQYF.

The genes are TRBV3-1 (or the pseudogene TRBV3-2) and TRBJ1-6, with D unresolved. The CDR3 runs to 14 residues. Trimming shortened V by 8 bases and J by 4 bases, and 12 bases separated the two germline ends. Germline CDR1 LGHDT, CDR2 YNNKEL (reference sequence). CDR3 loop: CASRLQNYNSPLHF. CDR3 nucleotide sequence: TGTGCCAGCCGACTACAGAATTATAATTCACCCCTCCACTTT.

This rearrangement joins TRBV28 to TRBJ2-1; D is perhaps TRBD1 (6 bases). CDR1 is MDHEN and CDR2 is SYDVKM in the germline V gene. V gave up 6 bases and J gave up 0 bases, with 9 bases separating them. This CDR3 contains 14 residues. The CDR3 coding sequence is TGTGCCAGCAGCCCGGACAGCTCCTACAATGAGCAGTTCTTC. It yields the protein CASSPDSSYNEQFF.

The count of this clone is one. The chain is built from TRBV5-1 and TRBJ2-7, with 7 bases aligning to TRBD1. The CDR3 extends over 15 amino acids. J lost 0 bases, V lost 0 bases, and 3 bases had no gene match. Germline V gene lookup returns CDR1 SGHRS and CDR2 YFSETQ. The CDR3 DNA follows: TGCGCCAGCAGCTTGGGGGACAGCAACTCCTACGAGCAGTACTTC. Protein sequence: CASSLGDSNSYEQYF.

The V gene is TRBV5-1, the J gene TRBJ1-1; 7 bases fit TRBD1. The V gene end was trimmed by 3 bases and the J gene end by 5 bases; junction bases not matched to a gene: 7. Germline V gene data show CDR1 as SGHRS and CDR2 as YFSETQ. The CDR3 is made up of 14 amino acids. The CDR3 loop is CASSWIQGETEAFF. The CDR3 bases are TGCGCCAGCAGCTGGATTCAGGGGGAGACTGAAGCTTTCTTT.

This clone is judged medium-sized. This rearrangement joins TRBV7-9 to TRBJ1-4; possible D gene TRBD1, 6 bases. There are 16 residues in the CDR3. The V and J ends lost 5 bases and 7 bases respectively, with 20 bases between them. The germline V gene encodes CDR1 SEHNR and CDR2 FQNEAQ (reference sequence). The CDR3, as DNA: TGTGCCAGCAGCCCCGGGAGCGGGGGGCGGAGTGAAAAACTGTTTTTT. This encodes CASSPGSGGRSEKLFF.

The V and J genes are TRBV12-3 or TRBV12-4 and TRBJ1-1, with a tentative D call TRBD1 (5 bases). The CDR3 is made up of 13 amino acids. V lost 1 base and J 3 bases, leaving 6 bases between the germline ends. CDR3 coding DNA: TGTGCCAGCAGTTTAGGGGGGGACACTGAAGCTTTCTTT. Protein: CASSLGGDTEAFF.

Comment on this clone: One end of the junction does not line up with germline, which may come from a read error. V and J are TRBV7-7 and TRBJ1-1; 9 bases map to TRBD1. Germline V gene sequence: CDR1 SSHAT, CDR2 FNYEAQ (reference sequence). This CDR3 spans 17 amino acids. Here the CDR3 reads CASSSRDRESLNTEAFF. Written as DNA, the CDR3 is TGTGCTAGCAGCTCCCGGGACAGGGAGAGTTTGAACACTGAAGCTTTCTTT.

The chain uses TRBV7-3 and TRBJ2-1; 7 bases are shared with TRBD2. The CDR3 runs 13 residues. V lost 5 bases, J lost 7 bases, and 5 bases stayed unmatched. Germline V CDR1 and CDR2: SGHTA, FQGTGA. In DNA, the CDR3 is TGTGCCAGCAGCGTCGGGACTATTAATGAGCAGTTCTTC. It encodes CASSVGTINEQFF.

The chain couples TRBV27 to TRBJ2-2, with 10 bases identical to TRBD2. The CDR3 has 17 residues. After removal of 2 bases from V and 0 bases from J, the junction contained 3 bases not matched to a gene. Germline V gene data show CDR1 as MNHEY and CDR2 as SMNVEV (reference sequence). For the CDR3, the DNA is TGTGCCAGCAGTTTACTAGCGGGGGTCTCGAACACCGGGGAGCTGTTTTTT. Protein product: CASSLLAGVSNTGELFF.

The chain links TRBV11-2 to TRBJ1-1; D is undetermined. The V end lost 5 bases, the J end lost 1 base, and 11 bases lay between the germline ends. CDR1 is SGHAT and CDR2 is FQNNGV in the germline V gene. This CDR3 has 14 amino acids. The CDR3: CASSALYGNTEAFF. Written as DNA, the CDR3 is TGTGCCAGCAGCGCCCTATACGGGAACACTGAAGCTTTCTTT. Full variable domain (rest looked up from reference TRBV11-2 and TRBJ1-1): EAGVAQSPRYKIIEKRQSVAFWCNPISGHATLYWYQQILGQGPKLLIQFQNNGVVDDSQLPKDRFSAERLKGVDSTLKIQPAKLEDSAVYLCASSALYGNTEAFFGQGTRLTVV.

V gene TRBV5-4 combines with J gene TRBJ1-6; 8 bases fit TRBD1. V lost 1 base, J lost 10 bases, and 7 bases stayed unmatched. The germline gives CDR1 SGHNT, CDR2 YYREEE (reference sequence). The CDR3 totals 15 residues. CDR3 DNA sequence: TGTGCCAGCAGCTTGATGACAGGGGTGGAATCACCCCTCCACTTT. Translating gives CASSLMTGVESPLHF.